This T cell receptor beta chain was found in a study of cytomegalovirus exposure and HLA in healthy donors. Overall study context: There were under 140 million unique TCR beta sequences, drawn from around 180 million T cells, in an earlier analysis.

Study-level points and caveats: Exclusion as indistinguishable affected some V segments, including TRBV6-2 and TRBV6-3. Researchers reportedly found TCR beta sequences accurately predicted most subjects' HLA-A and HLA-B alleles.

Vbeta (60) and Jbeta (13) primers were used in the PCR. Sequencing used immunoSEQ multiplex PCR; TCRdb keeps in-frame clones, though not all of them. Here the sample spans 150,000 to 200,000 clones, about four fifths being singletons. As for this clone: No antigen is known for it.

CDR1 SGHKS and CDR2 YYEKEE come from the germline V gene (reference sequence). CDR3 length: 15 amino acids. With 0 bases clipped from V and 4 bases from J, the junction kept 5 bases outside the gene matches. Sequenced material: PBMCs. This TCR was recovered from a man in his thirties or forties in good health and CMV-seropositive. The genes are TRBV5-5 and TRBJ1-1; TRBD1 agrees at 8 bases. CDR3 sequence (DNA): TGTGCCAGCAGCTTGGCAGGGGGCGTCTTCACTGAAGCTTTCTTT. Translating gives CASSLAGGVFTEAFF.